The clone carrying this T cell receptor (beta chain) was observed a few times. In the authors' methods: Amplification of reference gene primers was used by the study to estimate nucleated cell counts. The protocol was immunoSEQ multiplex PCR, while the TCRdb copy is restricted to in-frame clones and leaves out a portion. For V, J and clone size, that table is used; D and trimming come from the DNA. Among some 150,000 clones, around 81% were seen once, and the ten largest hold about an eighth. The data are from a study of blood T cell repertoires in COVID-19. At the level of the study: Acute and convalescent COVID-19 samples came from the United States, Italy and Spain. The analysed material was cDNA or gDNA that came from T cells, B-cell-depleted T cells, or PBMCs.

The specimen sequenced was peripheral blood. This TCR derives from a man between 60 and 75 years old with active or convalescent COVID-19.

CDR3 sequence reads: CASSQDRQGGGYTF. The DNA for the CDR3 is TGTGCCAGCAGCCAAGATCGACAGGGCGGTGGCTACACCTTC. The chain links TRBV4-2 to TRBJ1-2; 7 nucleotides match TRBD1. The V gene's germline CDR1 is LGHNA and CDR2 YNFKEQ. V lost 0 bases, J lost 7 bases, and 5 bases stayed unmatched. CDR3 length: 14 amino acids.